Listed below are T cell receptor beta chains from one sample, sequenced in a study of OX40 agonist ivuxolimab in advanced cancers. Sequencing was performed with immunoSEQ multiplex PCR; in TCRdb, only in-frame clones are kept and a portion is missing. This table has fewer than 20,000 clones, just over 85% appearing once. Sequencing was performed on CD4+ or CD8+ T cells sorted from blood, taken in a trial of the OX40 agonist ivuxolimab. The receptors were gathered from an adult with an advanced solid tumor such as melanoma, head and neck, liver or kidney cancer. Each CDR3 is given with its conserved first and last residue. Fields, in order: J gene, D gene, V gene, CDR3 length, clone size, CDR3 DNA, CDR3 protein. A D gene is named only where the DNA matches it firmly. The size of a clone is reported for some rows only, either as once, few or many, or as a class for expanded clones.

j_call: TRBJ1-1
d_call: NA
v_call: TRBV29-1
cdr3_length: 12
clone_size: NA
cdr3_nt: TGCAGCGTTGGACTGGTAGGCGGTGAAGCTTTCTTT
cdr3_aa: CSVGLVGGEAFF

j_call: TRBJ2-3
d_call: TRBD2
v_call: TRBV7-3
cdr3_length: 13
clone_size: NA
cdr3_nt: TGTGCCAGCAGCGTAGCGGGGGCAGATACGCAGTATTTT
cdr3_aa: CASSVAGADTQYF

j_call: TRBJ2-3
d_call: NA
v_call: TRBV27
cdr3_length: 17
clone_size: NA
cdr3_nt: TGTGCCAGCAGTTGGGTTTATGACAAGCCCCGCACAGATACGCAGTATTTT
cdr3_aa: CASSWVYDKPRTDTQYF

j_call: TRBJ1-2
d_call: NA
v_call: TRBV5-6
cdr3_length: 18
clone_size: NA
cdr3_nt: TGTGCCAGCAGCTTGGGAGAGGTTCGTTTGGGGGGCGCCTATGGCTACACCTTC
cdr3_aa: CASSLGEVRLGGAYGYTF

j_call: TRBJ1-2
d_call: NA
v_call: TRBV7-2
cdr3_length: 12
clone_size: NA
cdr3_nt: TGTGCCAGCAGCCTGGTAATCTATGGCTACACCTTC
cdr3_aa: CASSLVIYGYTF

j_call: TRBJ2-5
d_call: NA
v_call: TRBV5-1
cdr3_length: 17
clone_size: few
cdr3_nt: TGCGCCAGCAGCTTTACAATTAACAGGGCAGGAGGGGAGACCCAGTACTTC
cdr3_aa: CASSFTINRAGGETQYF

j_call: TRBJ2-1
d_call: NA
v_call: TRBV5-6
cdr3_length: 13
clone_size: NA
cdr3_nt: TGTGCCAGCAGCCTAAACAGAGGGAATGAGCAGTTCTTC
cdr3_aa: CASSLNRGNEQFF

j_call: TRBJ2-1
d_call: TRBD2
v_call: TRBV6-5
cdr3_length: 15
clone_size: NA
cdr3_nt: TGTGCCAGCAGTTACGGGACTACCTCCTACAATGAGCAGTTCTTC
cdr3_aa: CASSYGTTSYNEQFF

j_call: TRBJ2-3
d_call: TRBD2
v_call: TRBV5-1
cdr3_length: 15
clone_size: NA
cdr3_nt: TGCGCCAGCAGCCTCCCTAGCGGGAGTGCAGATACGCAGTATTTT
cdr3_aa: CASSLPSGSADTQYF

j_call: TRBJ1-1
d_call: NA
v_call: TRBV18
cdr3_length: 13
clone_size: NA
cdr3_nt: TGTGCCAGCTCACCATTAGGCGGCACTGAAGCTTTCTTT
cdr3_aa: CASSPLGGTEAFF

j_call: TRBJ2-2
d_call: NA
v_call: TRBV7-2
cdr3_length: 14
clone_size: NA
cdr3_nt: TGTGCCAGCAGCGCGGGACTTAAACACGGGGAGCTGTTTTTT
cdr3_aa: CASSAGLKHGELFF